The clone carrying this TCR beta chain has a handful of counts. Tregs were sorted as CD4+CD25+CD127-/low cells. Semi-nested PCR with Nested Universal Primer A followed constant-region reverse priming of full-length variable regions. TCRdb fed the 5' RACE reads into MiXCR, producing one record per CDR3 protein. Counted here are roughly 45,000 distinct CDR3 sequences, around 20% occurring once; the ten biggest clones make up 4%. J gave up 5 bases and V 3 bases, and 12 bases lay outside the gene matches. Germline CDR1 and CDR2: DFQATT and SNEGSKA (reference sequence). The length of the CDR3 is 15 residues.

The specimen sequenced was Tregs sorted from blood. This clonotype was sampled from a female donor with breast cancer. The chain uses TRBV20-1 and TRBJ1-1, with TRBD1 matching 7 bases. The CDR3 sequence: CSARRREGALTEAFF. CDR3 nucleotide sequence: TGCAGTGCTAGGCGGCGCGAGGGGGCATTGACTGAAGCTTTCTTT.